This T cell receptor (beta chain) was sequenced for a study of PD-1 blockade in classical Hodgkin lymphoma. General observations from the study: Those achieving complete response showed baseline diversity like newly diagnosed patients. Diminished baseline TCR diversity has been reported in newly diagnosed patients relative to healthy donors. Underlying causes for the observed repertoire differences were not defined, possibly disease activity or prior therapy.

The time point was: cycle 4 day 1 (C4D1), after more than 5 weeks of nivolumab. No patient escaped relapse after autologous stem cell transplantation, and brentuximab vedotin exposure varied. Under best response, outcomes were complete response, partial response or progressive disease. On this clone: Its antigen is unknown.

The data were produced by immunoSEQ multiplex PCR, yet TCRdb's version contains in-frame clones alone and is incomplete. This table holds roughly 86,000 clones, 83% found once. The source of this sequence is a human donor with classical Hodgkin lymphoma. The specimen was peripheral blood mononuclear cells (PBMCs), collected before the fourth cycle of nivolumab.

CDR3 coding DNA: TGTGCCACCAGGGGTATAGCTAGCGGGGGCTACTCTGGGGCCAACGTCCTGACTTTC. This sequence encodes CATRGIASGGYSGANVLTF. This chain links TRBV15 with TRBJ2-6; 10 bases align to TRBD2. Germline CDR1 LNHNV, CDR2 YYDKDF (reference sequence). Germline trimming cut 6 bases from V and 0 bases from J; bases unmatched to any gene: 11. The CDR3 spans 19 residues.